One sample yielded the 21 T cell receptor beta chains listed below, sequenced in a study of human T cells and chemical hapten exposure. Each CDR3 protein is one row after TCRdb ran MiXCR on the RACE reads. Among around 150,000 distinct CDR3 sequences listed, about 15% were seen once. Stated time point: patch test 1, 2 weeks after DPC sensitization. As for treatment: therapeutic diphenylcyclopropenone sensitization with weekly scalp DPC. Sequences were derived from whole blood, sampled in connection with sensitization to the hapten diphenylcyclopropenone (DPC). The receptors originated from a woman in her thirties with alopecia areata. Some clones in this sample may be carry-over from other donors' samples.

This clonotype appeared many times. This chain joins TRBV15 and TRBJ1-5; unclear D gene. Germline V gene lookup returns CDR1 LNHNV and CDR2 YYDKDF (reference sequence). The CDR3 runs 15 residues. V dropped 0 bases and J dropped 2 bases, with 8 bases sitting between them. The CDR3 sequence: CATSRDAGGNQPQHF. The CDR3, as DNA: TGTGCCACCAGCAGAGATGCCGGAGGCAATCAGCCCCAGCATTTT.

Only a few counts were recorded for this clonotype. V and J are TRBV6-2 or TRBV6-3 and TRBJ1-5, with D hard to call. The germline gives CDR1 MNHEY, CDR2 SVGEGT. This CDR3 has 15 amino acids. With 2 bases removed from V and 2 bases from J, the gap between germline ends came to 10 bases. The CDR3, as DNA: TGTGCCAGCAGTTACCTTGGACGAGGCAATCAGCCCCAGCATTTT. Translated, it gives CASSYLGRGNQPQHF.

This rearrangement joins TRBV14 to TRBJ2-7; 8 positions agree with TRBD1. Germline V gives CDR1 SGHDN, CDR2 FVKESK. The CDR3 loop spans 14 amino acids. V shed 2 bases, J shed 11 bases, and the junction held 11 bases outside the gene matches. The CDR3, as DNA: TGTGCCAGCAGCCAACCGGGACAGGCCTTTAGAAAGTACTTC. This codes for CASSQPGQAFRKYF.

The CDR3 loop reads CASSYNAHDRGEDNEQFF. The DNA of the CDR3 is TGTGCCAGCAGTTACAACGCCCATGACAGGGGGGAGGACAATGAGCAGTTCTTC. This rearrangement joins TRBV7-9 to TRBJ2-1; 9 bases agree with TRBD1. V dropped 6 bases and J dropped 5; count of bases not matched to a gene: 17. The CDR3 runs to 18 residues. The germline V gene encodes CDR1 SEHNR and CDR2 FQNEAQ (reference sequence).

The CDR3 DNA reads as TGTGCCAGCCCCCCTAGCGGGAGGGCCTCGACAGATACGCAGTATTTT. Its translation is CASPPSGRASTDTQYF. The rearrangement joins TRBV6-1 to TRBJ2-3, with 12 bases lining up with TRBD2. This CDR3 contains 16 residues. With 8 bases clipped from V and 3 bases from J, the junction kept 9 bases outside the gene matches. Per germline, CDR1 MNHNS and CDR2 SASEGT.

This clonotype was counted at least ten times. V gene TRBV11-3 combines with J gene TRBJ2-1, with 10 positions matching TRBD2. Germline V gene data show CDR1 as SGHNT and CDR2 as YENEEA. With V trimmed by 5 bases and J by 15 bases, 16 bases remained unmatched. The CDR3 loop spans 15 amino acids. The CDR3 DNA sequence: TGTGCCAGCAGCGCACAGGGGACTAGCGTCCCAGTGCTGTTCTTC. It translates to CASSAQGTSVPVLFF.

In its sample, this clonotype was seen many times. The chain uses TRBV7-3 and TRBJ2-2; 7 positions agree with TRBD1. The CDR3 has 15 amino acids. The ends lost 5 bases at V and 0 bases at J; junction bases unmatched: 3. Germline lookup yields CDR1 SGHTA and CDR2 FQGTGA. The DNA of the CDR3 is TGTGCCAGCAGCCAGACAGGGACGAACACCGGGGAGCTGTTTTTT. Its protein is CASSQTGTNTGELFF.

This clonotype was counted many times. Here the CDR3 reads CAISEVPPGYPSSGANVLTF. In DNA form, the CDR3 reads TGTGCCATCAGTGAAGTCCCCCCCGGGTACCCCTCCTCTGGGGCCAACGTCCTGACTTTC. This sequence joins TRBV10-3 and TRBJ2-6, with D uncertain. This CDR3 has 20 residues. V dropped 3 bases and J dropped 0 bases, with 21 bases sitting between them. CDR1 is ENHRY and CDR2 is SYGVKD in the germline V gene.

This clonotype was counted only a few times. This sequence joins TRBV6-5 and TRBJ1-1, with a weak D call TRBD1 (6 bases). Trimming shortened V by 3 bases and J by 6 bases, and 17 bases separated the two germline ends. CDR1 is MNHEY and CDR2 is SVGAGI in the germline V gene. The CDR3 spans 15 residues. The CDR3 spells CASSYRAGESAEAFF. The CDR3 region has the DNA TGTGCCAGCAGTTATAGGGCAGGGGAGTCGGCTGAAGCTTTCTTT.

This clonotype has only a few counts. Relative to the germline gene, one junction end is altered; a read error may explain this. This chain joins TRBV2 and TRBJ1-3; the match to TRBD1 covers 7 bases. Per the germline V gene, CDR1 is SNHLY and CDR2 is FYNNEI. The CDR3 is made up of 15 amino acids. CDR3 nucleotides: TGTGCCAGCAGCGAAGAAGGGACAGCCGGAAACACCATATATTTT. This codes for CASSEEGTAGNTIYF.

This clonotype was found a few times. The genes are TRBV20-1 and TRBJ1-5; 9 positions agree with TRBD1. The germline V gene has CDR1 DFQATT and CDR2 SNEGSKA (reference sequence). The CDR3 is 12 amino acids. V trimming: 0 bases; J trimming: 11 bases; junction bases outside the gene matches: 2. In nucleotides, the CDR3 is TGCAGTGCTAGAGACTGGGACAGGGCCCAGCATTTT. This encodes CSARDWDRAQHF.

This clonotype was picked up a small number of times. V is TRBV9 and J is TRBJ2-3, with D tentatively TRBD2 (6 bases). The length of the CDR3 is 17 residues. The V gene lost 6 bases and the J gene lost 0 bases, with 20 bases spanning the gap. Germline V lookup: CDR1 SGDLS, CDR2 YYNGEE. The CDR3: CASTRLPSAASTDTQYF. The CDR3, as DNA: TGTGCCAGCACCCGCCTCCCTAGCGCCGCTAGCACAGATACGCAGTATTTT.

The chain's CDR3 is CSANSGATGELFF. The CDR3 bases are TGCAGCGCAAATAGTGGGGCCACCGGGGAGCTGTTTTTT. The rearrangement links TRBV29-1 to TRBJ2-2, with D maybe TRBD1 (5 bases). V was clipped by 7 bases and J by 4 bases, with 13 bases between them. Germline CDR1 reads SQVTM; CDR2 reads ANQGSEA. The CDR3 consists of 13 residues.

The CDR3 reads CSVLGGWGTDTQYF. CDR3 nucleotides: TGCAGCGTTCTTGGAGGGTGGGGCACAGATACGCAGTATTTT. The rearrangement links TRBV29-1 to TRBJ2-3; maybe TRBD2 (6 bases). The germline V gene has CDR1 SQVTM and CDR2 ANQGSEA. This CDR3 spans 14 amino acids. V lost 5 bases and J lost 1, with 13 bases in between.

This clonotype was recorded at least ten times. The V call is TRBV20-1, the J call TRBJ2-2, with D perhaps matching TRBD1 (5 bases). Germline CDR1 and CDR2: DFQATT and SNEGSKA (reference sequence). The CDR3 extends over 14 amino acids. Trimming stripped 3 bases from V and 3 bases from J, with 11 bases between. The CDR3 DNA is TGCAGTGCTAGTGGGGCACGCCACACCGGGGAGCTGTTTTTT. Amino acids: CSASGARHTGELFF.

The chain uses TRBV20-1 and TRBJ1-1, with D possibly TRBD1 on 6 matching bases. The CDR3 covers 13 residues. Trimming pared 5 bases from V and 0 bases from J, leaving 10 bases between. Germline V lookup: CDR1 DFQATT, CDR2 SNEGSKA (reference sequence). The CDR3 protein is CSAAQGLNTEAFF. In DNA form, the CDR3 reads TGCAGTGCTGCACAGGGATTGAACACTGAAGCTTTCTTT.

This chain joins TRBV5-1 and TRBJ2-1; D gene unclear. The CDR3 loop spans 13 amino acids. Trimming removed 0 bases at V and 5 bases at J, with 6 bases between. From germline, CDR1 is SGHRS and CDR2 YFSETQ. DNA for the CDR3: TGCGCCAGCAGCTTGGGAGAGGACAATGAGCAGTTCTTC. This encodes CASSLGEDNEQFF.

The chain employs TRBV20-1 and TRBJ2-7; TRBD1 matches 9 bases. In germline, CDR1 is DFQATT, CDR2 SNEGSKA (reference sequence). The trim removed 3 bases at V and 2 bases at J, leaving 8 bases unmatched. The CDR3 covers 15 residues. CDR3 sequence (DNA): TGCAGTGCTAGGAACCCGGGACAGGGAGCCTACGAGCAGTACTTC. This sequence encodes CSARNPGQGAYEQYF.

The gene calls are TRBV6-5 and TRBJ2-7; D is unclear. Germline lookup yields CDR1 MNHEY and CDR2 SVGAGI. This CDR3 has 13 amino acids. Trimming shortened V by 4 bases and J by 0 bases, and 7 bases separated the two germline ends. Written as DNA, the CDR3 is TGTGCCAGCAGTTTCCAGGTCTCCTACGAGCAGTACTTC. Its translation: CASSFQVSYEQYF.

The rearrangement uses TRBV6-2 or TRBV6-3 and TRBJ1-5; the D gene is possibly TRBD1 (5 bases). CDR3 size: 15 residues. V shed 6 bases and J shed 0 bases, with 12 bases lying between them. Germline V gene data show CDR1 as MNHEY and CDR2 as SVGEGT. CDR3 in DNA: TGTGCCAGCAGCCCCGGGGACTTTAGCAATCAGCCCCAGCATTTT. Translated: CASSPGDFSNQPQHF.

This clonotype was recorded at least ten times. The rearrangement links TRBV7-2 to TRBJ2-1; D tentatively reads TRBD1 or TRBD2 (6 bases each). The CDR3 totals 17 residues. Trimming removed 0 bases from V and 6 bases from J, with 18 bases in between. Germline V gene lookup returns CDR1 SGHTA and CDR2 FQGNSA. CDR3 in amino acids: CASSLARTTGAANEQFF. The CDR3 nucleotides read TGTGCCAGCAGCTTAGCGCGGACGACGGGGGCGGCCAATGAGCAGTTCTTC.